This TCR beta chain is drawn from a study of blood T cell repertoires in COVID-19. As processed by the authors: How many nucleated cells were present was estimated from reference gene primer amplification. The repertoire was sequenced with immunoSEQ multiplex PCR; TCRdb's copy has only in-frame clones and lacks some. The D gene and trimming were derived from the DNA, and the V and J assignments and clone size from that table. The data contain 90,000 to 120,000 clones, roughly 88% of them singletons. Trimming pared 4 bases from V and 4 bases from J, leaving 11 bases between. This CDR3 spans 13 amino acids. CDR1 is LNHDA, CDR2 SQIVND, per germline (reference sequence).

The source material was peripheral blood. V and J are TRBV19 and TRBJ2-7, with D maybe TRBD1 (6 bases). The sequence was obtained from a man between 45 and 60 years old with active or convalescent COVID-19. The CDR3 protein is CASSKGEWYEQYF. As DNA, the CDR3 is TGTGCCAGTAGTAAGGGGGAGTGGTACGAGCAGTACTTC.